This T cell receptor beta chain was obtained from a study of vaccination effects on CD4 cells after COVID-19. Background on the study: Post-vaccine sample collection fell at a median of 72 days after the second dose.

Sequenced by immunoSEQ multiplex PCR; TCRdb stores in-frame clones only, minus some. The sample lists 40,000 to 55,000 clones; more than 65% were seen once. Culture lasted about 10 days before CD4+ T cell isolation. Between March and December 2020, the person had a SARS-CoV-2 infection that PCR confirmed. The vaccine given was either BNT162b2 or mRNA-1273, in two doses. Cultures got half-medium changes with IL-2 on days 3 and 7. Study-wide results and limits: Vaccine-induced new clones formed most post-vaccine spike-reactive clones in convalescents. Infection-derived and vaccine-derived clones contracted markedly late after vaccination.

The CDR3 has 14 amino acids. Per the germline V gene, CDR1 is GTSNPN and CDR2 is SVGIG (reference sequence). The trim removed 5 bases at V and 4 bases at J, leaving 6 bases unmatched. Worth noting for this clone: Its specificity is unknown.

The clonotype originates from a human donor who had a prior SARS-CoV-2 infection. The source was CD4+ T cells from PBMCs cultured without peptide, collected after COVID-19 vaccination. This chain uses TRBV30 with TRBJ1-5, with TRBD1 matching over 9 bases. The CDR3 sequence is CAWGGQGRNQPQHF. The CDR3 DNA follows: TGTGCCTGGGGGGGACAGGGCCGGAATCAGCCCCAGCATTTT. The full variable domain, in which reference TRBV30 and TRBJ1-5 provide the parts outside the CDR3, is SQTIHQWPATLVQPVGSPLSLECTVEGTSNPNLYWYRQAAGRGLQLLFYSVGIGQISSEVPQNLSASRPQDRQFILSSKKLLLSDSGFYLCAWGGQGRNQPQHFGDGTRLSIL.